This T cell receptor (beta chain) was sequenced during a study of cytomegalovirus exposure and HLA in healthy donors. This CDR3 has 12 residues. In germline, CDR1 is WSHSY, CDR2 SAAADI. Trimming cost V 9 bases and J 4 bases; bases outside gene matches: 5. With 60 Vbeta and 13 Jbeta primers, the PCR was carried out. The table came from immunoSEQ multiplex PCR; TCRdb's copy has only in-frame clones and leaves some out. The table has tens of thousands of clones, approximately 70% seen once. Broader study findings: Most TCRs appeared rarely, but some public TCRs recurred in many donors. The sole available immune exposure information was CMV serostatus. TCR beta V- and J-gene trimming was later associated with a missense DCLRE1C variant.

Of note for this clone: Its cognate antigen is unknown.

This receptor was obtained from a woman between 40 and 50 years old in good health and CMV-seropositive. Sequencing was carried out using PBMCs. This rearrangement joins TRBV10-2 to TRBJ1-1; 7 nucleotides align to TRBD1. The CDR3 coding sequence is TGCGCCAGTAGGGGGCTGCTCACTGAAGCTTTCTTT. Encoded protein: CASRGLLTEAFF.